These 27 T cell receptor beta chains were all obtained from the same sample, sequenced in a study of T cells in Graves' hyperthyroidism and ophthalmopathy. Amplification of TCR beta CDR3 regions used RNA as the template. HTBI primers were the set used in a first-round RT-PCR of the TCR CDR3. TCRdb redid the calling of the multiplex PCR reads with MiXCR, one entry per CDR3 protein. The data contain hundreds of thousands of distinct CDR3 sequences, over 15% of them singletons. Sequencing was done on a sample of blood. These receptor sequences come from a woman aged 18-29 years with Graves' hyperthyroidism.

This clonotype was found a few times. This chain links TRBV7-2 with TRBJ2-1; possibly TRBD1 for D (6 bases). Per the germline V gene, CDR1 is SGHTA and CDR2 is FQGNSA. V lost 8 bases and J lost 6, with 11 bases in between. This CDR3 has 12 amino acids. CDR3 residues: CASSRGGNEQFF. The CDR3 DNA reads TGTGCCAGCTCGAGAGGGGGCAATGAGCAGTTCTTC.

CDR3 in amino acids: CASSYSPWAQAFF. In nucleotides, the CDR3 is TGTGCCAGCAGTTACTCGCCCTGGGCTCAAGCTTTCTTT. The chain employs TRBV6-2 or TRBV6-3 and TRBJ1-1; no clear D. Per the germline V gene, CDR1 is MNHEY and CDR2 is SVGEGT. CDR3 length: 13 amino acids. Trimming left V 0 bases short and J 9 bases short, with 11 bases between.

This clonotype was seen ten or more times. This CDR3 reads CASSSTARGDNSPLHF. The CDR3 DNA follows: TGTGCCAGCAGTTCCACGGCCAGGGGCGATAATTCACCCCTCCACTTT. The genes are TRBV12-3 or TRBV12-4 and TRBJ1-6, with D maybe TRBD1 (6 bases). V was pared by 4 bases and J by 5 bases, with 15 bases between. CDR3 length equals 16 residues.

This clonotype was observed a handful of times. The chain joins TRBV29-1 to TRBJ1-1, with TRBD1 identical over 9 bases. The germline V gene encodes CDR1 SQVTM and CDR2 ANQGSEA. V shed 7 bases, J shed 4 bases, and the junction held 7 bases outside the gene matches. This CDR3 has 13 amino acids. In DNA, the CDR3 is TGCAGCGCTTCGACAGGGGGAGGCACTGAAGCTTTCTTT. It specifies CSASTGGGTEAFF.

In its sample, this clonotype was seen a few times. The CDR3 DNA is TGTGCCAGCAGCGGACAGCACTCTGGGGCCAACGTCCTGACTTTC. It codes for CASSGQHSGANVLTF. The chain combines TRBV6-2 or TRBV6-3 with TRBJ2-6; possible D gene TRBD1, 6 bases. CDR3 length: 15 amino acids. The V gene lost 6 bases and the J gene lost 0 bases, with 9 bases spanning the gap. Germline V gene sequence: CDR1 MNHEY, CDR2 SVGEGT.

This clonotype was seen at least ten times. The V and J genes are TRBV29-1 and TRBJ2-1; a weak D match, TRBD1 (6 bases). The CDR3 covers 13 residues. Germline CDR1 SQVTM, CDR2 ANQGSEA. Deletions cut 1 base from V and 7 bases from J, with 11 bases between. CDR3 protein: CSVEGTDRNEQFF. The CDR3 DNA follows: TGCAGCGTTGAAGGGACAGACCGAAATGAGCAGTTCTTC.

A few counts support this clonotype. This CDR3 reads CASSVALLAGVGDTQYF. Here the CDR3 DNA reads TGTGCCAGCAGCGTAGCTCTGCTAGCGGGAGTAGGGGATACGCAGTATTTT. The chain couples TRBV9 to TRBJ2-3; TRBD2 agrees at 10 bases. V lost 0 bases and J lost 6; bases outside the gene matches: 10. Looked up from germline, CDR1 is SGDLS and CDR2 is YYNGEE. CDR3 size: 17 residues.

The CDR3 sequence: CASSYSDSYYNEQFF. The CDR3 region has the DNA TGTGCCAGCAGTTACTCTGACAGCTACTACAATGAGCAGTTCTTC. The genes are TRBV6-2 or TRBV6-3 and TRBJ2-1; tentatively, D is TRBD1 (5 bases). The CDR3 has 15 amino acids. From germline, CDR1 is MNHEY and CDR2 SVGEGT. V dropped 0 bases and J dropped 3 bases, with 9 bases sitting between them.

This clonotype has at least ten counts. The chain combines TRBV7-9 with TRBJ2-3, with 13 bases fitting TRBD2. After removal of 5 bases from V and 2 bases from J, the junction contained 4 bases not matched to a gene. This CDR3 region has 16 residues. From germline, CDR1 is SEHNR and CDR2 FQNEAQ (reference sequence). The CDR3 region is CASSPGTSGATDTQYF. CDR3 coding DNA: TGTGCCAGCAGCCCCGGGACTAGCGGGGCCACAGATACGCAGTATTTT. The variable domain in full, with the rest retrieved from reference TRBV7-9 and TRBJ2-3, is DTGVSQNPRHKITKRGQNVTFRCDPISEHNRLYWYRQTLGQGPEFLTYFQNEAQLEKSRLLSDRFSAERPKGSFSTLEIQRTEQGDSAMYLCASSPGTSGATDTQYFGPGTRLTVL.

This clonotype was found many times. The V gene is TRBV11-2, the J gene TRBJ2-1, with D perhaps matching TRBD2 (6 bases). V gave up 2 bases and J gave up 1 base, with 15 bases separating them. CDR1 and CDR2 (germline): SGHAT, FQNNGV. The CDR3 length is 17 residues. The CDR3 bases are TGTGCCAGCAGCTTAATACTAGCTCGGGTATCCTACAATGAGCAGTTCTTC. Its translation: CASSLILARVSYNEQFF. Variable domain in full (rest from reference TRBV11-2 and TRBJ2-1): EAGVAQSPRYKIIEKRQSVAFWCNPISGHATLYWYQQILGQGPKLLIQFQNNGVVDDSQLPKDRFSAERLKGVDSTLKIQPAKLEDSAVYLCASSLILARVSYNEQFFGPGTRLTVL.

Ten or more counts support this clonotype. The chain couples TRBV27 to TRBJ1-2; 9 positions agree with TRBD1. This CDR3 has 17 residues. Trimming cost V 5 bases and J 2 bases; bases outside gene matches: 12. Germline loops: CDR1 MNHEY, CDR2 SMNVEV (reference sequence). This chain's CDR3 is CASSASTGGLTNYGYTF. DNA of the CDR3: TGTGCCAGCAGTGCTTCTACAGGGGGCCTAACCAACTATGGCTACACCTTC.

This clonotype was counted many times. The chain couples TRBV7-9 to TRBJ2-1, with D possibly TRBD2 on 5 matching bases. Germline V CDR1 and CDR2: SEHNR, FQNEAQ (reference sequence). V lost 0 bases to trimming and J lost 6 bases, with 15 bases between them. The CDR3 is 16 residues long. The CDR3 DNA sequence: TGTGCCAGCAGCTTAGCTGCATCCGGGAAAGGCAATGAGCAGTTCTTC. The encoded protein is CASSLAASGKGNEQFF.

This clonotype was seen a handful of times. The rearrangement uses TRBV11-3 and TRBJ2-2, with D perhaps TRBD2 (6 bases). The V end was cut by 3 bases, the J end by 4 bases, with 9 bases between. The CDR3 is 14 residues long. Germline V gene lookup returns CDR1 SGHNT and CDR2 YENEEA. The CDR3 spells CASSFAGTTGELFF. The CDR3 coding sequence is TGTGCCAGCAGCTTCGCGGGGACCACCGGGGAGCTGTTTTTT.

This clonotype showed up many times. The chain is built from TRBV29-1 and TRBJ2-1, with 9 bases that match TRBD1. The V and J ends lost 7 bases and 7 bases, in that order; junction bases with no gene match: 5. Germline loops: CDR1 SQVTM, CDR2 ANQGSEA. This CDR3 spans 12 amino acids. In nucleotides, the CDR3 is TGCAGCGCCGGACAGGGGCTAAATGAGCAGTTCTTC. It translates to CSAGQGLNEQFF.

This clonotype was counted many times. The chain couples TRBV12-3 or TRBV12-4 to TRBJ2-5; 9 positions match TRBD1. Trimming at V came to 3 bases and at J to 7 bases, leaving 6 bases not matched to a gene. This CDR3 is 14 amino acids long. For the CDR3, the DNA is TGTGCCAGCAGTTTCCGGACAGGGGACGGGACCCAGTACTTC. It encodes CASSFRTGDGTQYF.

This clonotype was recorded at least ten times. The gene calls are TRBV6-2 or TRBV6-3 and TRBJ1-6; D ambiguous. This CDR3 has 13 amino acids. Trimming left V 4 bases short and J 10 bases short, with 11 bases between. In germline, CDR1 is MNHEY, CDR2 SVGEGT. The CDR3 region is CASSFPGLSPLHF. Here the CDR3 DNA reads TGTGCCAGCAGTTTTCCGGGGTTGTCACCCCTCCACTTT.

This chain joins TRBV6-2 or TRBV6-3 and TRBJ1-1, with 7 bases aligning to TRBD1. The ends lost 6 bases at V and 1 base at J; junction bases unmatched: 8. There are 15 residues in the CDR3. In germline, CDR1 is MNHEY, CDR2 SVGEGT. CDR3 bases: TGTGCCAGCAGCCCTCAGGACAGGCGGAACACTGAAGCTTTCTTT. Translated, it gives CASSPQDRRNTEAFF.

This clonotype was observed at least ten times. CDR3 residues: CASSAISGKNTEAFF. The CDR3 region has the DNA TGTGCCAGCTCTGCTATTTCGGGAAAGAACACTGAAGCTTTCTTT. V is TRBV18 and J is TRBJ1-1, with D uncertain. Germline CDR1 KGHSH, CDR2 LQKENI. Trimming shortened V by 6 bases and J by 1 base, and 15 bases separated the two germline ends. This CDR3 has 15 residues.

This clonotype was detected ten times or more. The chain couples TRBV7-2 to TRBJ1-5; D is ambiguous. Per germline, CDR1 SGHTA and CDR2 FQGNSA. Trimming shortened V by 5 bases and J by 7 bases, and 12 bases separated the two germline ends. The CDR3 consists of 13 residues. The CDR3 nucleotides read TGTGCCAGCAGCCCGCGGGGTTGGCAGCCCCAGCATTTT. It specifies CASSPRGWQPQHF. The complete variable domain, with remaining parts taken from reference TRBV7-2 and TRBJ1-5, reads GAGVSQSPSNKVTEKGKDVELRCDPISGHTALYWYRQSLGQGLEFLIYFQGNSAPDKSGLPSDRFSAERTGGSVSTLTIQRTQQEDSAVYLCASSPRGWQPQHFGDGTRLSIL.

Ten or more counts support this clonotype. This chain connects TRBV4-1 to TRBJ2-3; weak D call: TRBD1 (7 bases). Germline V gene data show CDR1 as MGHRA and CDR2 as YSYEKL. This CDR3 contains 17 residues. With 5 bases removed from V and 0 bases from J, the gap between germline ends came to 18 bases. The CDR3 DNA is TGCGCCAGCAGCGCGGACTCCGGAGGGGGCAGCACAGATACGCAGTATTTT. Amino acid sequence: CASSADSGGGSTDTQYF.

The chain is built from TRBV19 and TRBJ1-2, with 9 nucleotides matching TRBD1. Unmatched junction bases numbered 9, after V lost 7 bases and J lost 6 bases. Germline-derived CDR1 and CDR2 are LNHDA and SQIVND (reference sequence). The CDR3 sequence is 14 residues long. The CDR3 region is CASKTGGAVDGYTF. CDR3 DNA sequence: TGTGCCAGTAAAACAGGGGGCGCAGTGGATGGCTACACCTTC.

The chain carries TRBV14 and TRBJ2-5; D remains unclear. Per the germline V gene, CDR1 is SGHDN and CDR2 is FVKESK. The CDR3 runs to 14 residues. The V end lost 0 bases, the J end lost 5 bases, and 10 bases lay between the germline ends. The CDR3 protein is CASSQDLNAETQYF. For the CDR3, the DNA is TGTGCCAGCAGCCAAGATCTCAATGCCGAGACCCAGTACTTC.

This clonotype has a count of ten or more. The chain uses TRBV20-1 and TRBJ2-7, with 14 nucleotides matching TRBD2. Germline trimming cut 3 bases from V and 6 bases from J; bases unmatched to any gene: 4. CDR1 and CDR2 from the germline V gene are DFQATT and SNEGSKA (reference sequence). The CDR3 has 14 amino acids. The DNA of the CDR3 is TGCAGTGCTAGTCGTGGACTAGCGGGAGGCGAGCAGTACTTC. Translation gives CSASRGLAGGEQYF.

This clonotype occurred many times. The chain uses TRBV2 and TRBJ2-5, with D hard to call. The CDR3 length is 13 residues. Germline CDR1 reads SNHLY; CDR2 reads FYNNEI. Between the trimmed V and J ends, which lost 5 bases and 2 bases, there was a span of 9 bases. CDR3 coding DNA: TGTGCCAGCAGTATTTCCTTGCAAGAGACCCAGTACTTC. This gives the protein CASSISLQETQYF. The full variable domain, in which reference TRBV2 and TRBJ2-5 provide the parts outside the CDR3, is EPEVTQTPSHQVTQMGQEVILRCVPISNHLYFYWYRQILGQKVEFLVSFYNNEISEKSEIFDDQFSVERPDGSNFTLKIRSTKLEDSAMYFCASSISLQETQYFGPGTRLLVL.

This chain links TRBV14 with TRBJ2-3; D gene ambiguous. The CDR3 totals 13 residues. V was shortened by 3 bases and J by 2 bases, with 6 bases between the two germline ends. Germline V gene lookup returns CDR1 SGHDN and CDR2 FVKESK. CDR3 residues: CASSHLLTDTQYF. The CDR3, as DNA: TGTGCCAGCAGCCATTTACTCACAGATACGCAGTATTTT.

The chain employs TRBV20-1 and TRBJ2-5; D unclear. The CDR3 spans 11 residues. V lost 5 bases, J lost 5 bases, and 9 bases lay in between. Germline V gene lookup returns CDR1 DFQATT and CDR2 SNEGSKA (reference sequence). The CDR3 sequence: CSASSVETQYF. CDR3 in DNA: TGCAGTGCTTCCTCGGTGGAGACCCAGTACTTC.

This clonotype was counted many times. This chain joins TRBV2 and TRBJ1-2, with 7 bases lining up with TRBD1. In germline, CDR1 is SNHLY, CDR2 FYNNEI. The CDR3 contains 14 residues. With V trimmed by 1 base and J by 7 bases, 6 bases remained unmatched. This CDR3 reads CASSEGSYRGGYTF. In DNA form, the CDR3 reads TGTGCCAGCAGTGAAGGTTCCTACAGGGGTGGCTACACCTTC.